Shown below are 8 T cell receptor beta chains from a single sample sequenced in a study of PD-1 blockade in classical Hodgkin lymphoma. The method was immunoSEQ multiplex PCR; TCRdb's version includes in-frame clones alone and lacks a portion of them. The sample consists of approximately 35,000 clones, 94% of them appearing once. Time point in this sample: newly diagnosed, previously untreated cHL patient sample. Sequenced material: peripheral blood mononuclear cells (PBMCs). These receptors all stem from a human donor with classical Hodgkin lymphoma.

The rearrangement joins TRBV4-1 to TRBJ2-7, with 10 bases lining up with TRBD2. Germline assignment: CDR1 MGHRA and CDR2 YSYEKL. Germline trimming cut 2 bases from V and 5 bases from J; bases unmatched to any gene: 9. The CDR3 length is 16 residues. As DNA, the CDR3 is TGCGCCAGCAGCCAAAAAAAGGGACTAGCGCTCCACGAGCAGTACTTC. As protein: CASSQKKGLALHEQYF.

The DNA for the CDR3 is TGTGCCTGGAGTGTAGGGCAGACCTACGAGCAGTACTTC. It codes for CAWSVGQTYEQYF. V and J are TRBV30 and TRBJ2-7; D is uncertain. The CDR3 runs to 13 residues. The V gene's germline CDR1 is GTSNPN and CDR2 SVGIG (reference sequence). Trimming stripped 0 bases from V and 2 bases from J, with 8 bases between.

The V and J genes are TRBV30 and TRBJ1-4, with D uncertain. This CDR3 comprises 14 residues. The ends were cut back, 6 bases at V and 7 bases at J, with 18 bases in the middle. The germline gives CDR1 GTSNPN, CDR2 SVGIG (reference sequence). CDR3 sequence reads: CACGPGGVGEKLFF. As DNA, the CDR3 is TGTGCCTGCGGGCCGGGTGGGGTCGGTGAAAAACTGTTTTTT.

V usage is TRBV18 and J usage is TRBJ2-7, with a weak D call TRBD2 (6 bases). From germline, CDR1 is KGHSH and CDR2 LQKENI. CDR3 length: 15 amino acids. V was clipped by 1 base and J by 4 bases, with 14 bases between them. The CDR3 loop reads CASSPQAAGHYEQYF. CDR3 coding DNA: TGTGCCAGCTCACCACAGGCGGCGGGGCATTACGAGCAGTACTTC.

The DNA of the CDR3 is TGTGCCTGTGGGACAGGGATAAAGACTGAAGCTTTCTTT. This encodes CACGTGIKTEAFF. The genes are TRBV30 and TRBJ1-1, with 9 bases matching TRBD1. V shed 6 bases and J 5 bases; nucleotides not matched to a gene: 7. This CDR3 has 13 residues. The germline gives CDR1 GTSNPN, CDR2 SVGIG (reference sequence).

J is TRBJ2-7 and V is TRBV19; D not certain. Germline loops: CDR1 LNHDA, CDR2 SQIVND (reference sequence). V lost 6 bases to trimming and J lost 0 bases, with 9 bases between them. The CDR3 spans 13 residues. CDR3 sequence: CASRAAGSYEQYF. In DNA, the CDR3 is TGTGCCAGTAGGGCCGCAGGCTCCTACGAGCAGTACTTC.

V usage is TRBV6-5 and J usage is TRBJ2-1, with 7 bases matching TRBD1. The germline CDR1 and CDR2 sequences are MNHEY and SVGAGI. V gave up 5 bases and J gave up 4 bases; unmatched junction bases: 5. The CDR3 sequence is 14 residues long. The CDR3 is CASSPGTAYNEQFF. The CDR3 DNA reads TGTGCCAGCAGTCCCGGGACAGCTTACAATGAGCAGTTCTTC.

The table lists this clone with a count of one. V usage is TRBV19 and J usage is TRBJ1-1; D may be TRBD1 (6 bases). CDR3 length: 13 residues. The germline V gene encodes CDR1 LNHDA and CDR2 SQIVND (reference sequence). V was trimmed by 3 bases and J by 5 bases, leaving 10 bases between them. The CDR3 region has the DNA TGTGCCAGTAGTATTACCGGGACAACTGAAGCTTTCTTT. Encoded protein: CASSITGTTEAFF.